This TCR beta chain appears in the sequencing data of a study of patients and donors after allogeneic stem cell transplantation. MiXCR, run by TCRdb on the RT-PCR reads, gives a single entry per CDR3 protein. This table has about a million distinct CDR3 sequences, roughly 17% appearing once. This clonotype was seen only a few times. The TCR was taken from a human donor who was either an allogeneic HSCT recipient or a stem cell or donor lymphocyte infusion donor (not recorded which). It is not recorded whose cells these are; they may come from a transplant donor. Sequenced sample: blood, either unsorted or a sorted T cell fraction (not recorded which).

CDR3 sequence: CASSLRGALDTQYF. For the CDR3, the DNA is TGTGCCAGCAGCCTCCGCGGGGCCCTAGATACGCAGTATTTT. V and J are TRBV7-2 and TRBJ2-3, with D possibly being TRBD2 (6 bases). The CDR3 has 14 residues. V was shortened by 5 bases and J by 5 bases, with 14 bases between the two germline ends. In germline, CDR1 is SGHTA, CDR2 FQGNSA.